The T cell receptor beta chain described here comes from a study of blood T cell repertoires in COVID-19. The V gene end was trimmed by 5 bases and the J gene end by 3 bases; junction bases not matched to a gene: 12. There are 17 residues in the CDR3. Germline V CDR1 and CDR2: SGHNT, YENEEA. Generated by immunoSEQ multiplex PCR, the TCRdb table keeps only in-frame clones and is missing some. The sample includes nearly 250,000 clones, roughly 88% of them seen just once. Sequenced sample: peripheral blood. V gene TRBV11-3 combines with J gene TRBJ2-1, with TRBD1 matching 8 bases. This receptor was taken from an elderly woman with COVID-19, enrolled during active disease. The CDR3 bases are TGTGCCAGCAGCCTCCTCCCGCCCGGGACAGGCTACAATGAGCAGTTCTTC. Translating gives CASSLLPPGTGYNEQFF.